This T cell receptor beta chain was recovered during a study of early T cells in non-severe SARS-CoV-2 infection. Study-wide context: Unsorted whole-blood RNA was sequenced in bulk, leaving chains unpaired.

Individual cDNA molecules each received unique molecular identifiers attached to them. One entry per CDR3 protein results from TCRdb running MiXCR on the 5' RACE reads. Seen here are 40,000 or so distinct CDR3 sequences, approximately 8% observed once, and the top ten hold 9.5% to 15%. Study results and limitations: The VDJdb matching leaned toward anti-spike CD8 responses and overlooked private and CD4 specificities.

This clonotype was detected many times. Its antigen remains unidentified. This TCR was sampled from an adult who was a healthcare worker with PCR-confirmed SARS-CoV-2 infection or an uninfected control (not recorded which). The sample here was whole blood, taken at baseline.

This CDR3 reads CASSPSGQVYNEQFF. DNA of the CDR3: TGTGCCAGTAGTCCGAGCGGGCAGGTGTACAATGAGCAGTTCTTC. The chain employs TRBV19 and TRBJ2-1, with D tentatively TRBD2 (6 bases). The CDR3 is made up of 15 amino acids. Trimming left V 5 bases short and J 4 bases short, with 15 bases between. CDR1 and CDR2 from the germline V gene are LNHDA and SQIVND (reference sequence).